These 15 T cell receptor beta chains were sequenced from one sample in a study of cytomegalovirus exposure and HLA in healthy donors. The PCR had 60 Vbeta and 13 Jbeta primers. Produced via immunoSEQ multiplex PCR; TCRdb's table is partial and in-frame only. The sample data list about 160,000 clones. The sequenced sample consisted of PBMCs. The receptor source for this set is a man younger than 40 in good health and CMV-seronegative.

The V gene is TRBV5-6, the J gene TRBJ1-4, with 7 bases identical to TRBD1. CDR1 and CDR2 (germline): SGHDT, YYEEEE. V was pared by 2 bases and J by 8 bases, with 12 bases of the junction left unmatched. The CDR3 spans 16 residues. Written as DNA, the CDR3 is TGTGCCAGCAGCTTCGGCCGAGGGGACAGTCCGGAAAAACTGTTTTTT. It translates to CASSFGRGDSPEKLFF.

The chain combines TRBV5-5 with TRBJ2-1, with a tentative D call TRBD1 (6 bases). The ends were cut back, 4 bases at V and 7 bases at J, with 15 bases in the middle. The CDR3 has 14 amino acids. Germline-derived CDR1 and CDR2 are SGHKS and YYEKEE (reference sequence). In nucleotides, the CDR3 is TGTGCCAGCAGCACTCACAGGGAAGGAAATGAGCAGTTCTTC. Protein: CASSTHREGNEQFF. Looking up the rest from reference TRBV5-5 and TRBJ2-1 gives the full variable domain: DAGVTQSPTHLIKTRGQQVTLRCSPISGHKSVSWYQQVLGQGPQFIFQYYEKEERGRGNFPDRFSARQFPNYSSELNVNALLLGDSALYLCASSTHREGNEQFFGPGTRLTVL.

J is TRBJ2-7 and V is TRBV14; a possible D gene is TRBD1 (6 bases). CDR3 length: 13 residues. From germline, CDR1 is SGHDN and CDR2 FVKESK. Trimming left V 1 base short and J 3 bases short, with 7 bases between. CDR3 bases: TGTGCCAGCAGCCAAGTGGACAGCTACGAGCAGTACTTC. It translates to CASSQVDSYEQYF.

This chain connects TRBV7-2 to TRBJ2-2, with 11 bases matching TRBD2. J lost 5 bases, V lost 5 bases, and 7 bases had no gene match. The length of the CDR3 is 16 residues. CDR1 is SGHTA, CDR2 FQGNSA, per germline. CDR3 sequence (DNA): TGTGCCAGCAGCCAGAGTAGCGGGAGGGGTACCGGGGAGCTGTTTTTT. This translates into CASSQSSGRGTGELFF.

The rearrangement joins TRBV19 to TRBJ1-5; D perhaps matches TRBD1 (5 bases). The CDR3 sequence is 12 residues long. Germline-derived CDR1 and CDR2 are LNHDA and SQIVND (reference sequence). The CDR3 is CGSGGINQPQHF. The CDR3 bases are TGTGGCTCGGGGGGGATCAATCAGCCCCAGCATTTT.

The chain carries TRBV6-1 and TRBJ2-7, with 7 bases fitting TRBD1. Losses at the gene ends were 7 bases for V and 5 bases for J; bases not matched to a gene: 8. The CDR3 is 13 residues long. Germline assignment: CDR1 MNHNS and CDR2 SASEGT. CDR3 DNA: TGTGCCAGCACTCTGACAGGGAACCACGAGCAGTACTTC. Protein sequence: CASTLTGNHEQYF.

The gene calls are TRBV7-9 and TRBJ2-1; 7 nucleotides align to TRBD2. Unmatched junction bases numbered 14, after V lost 4 bases and J lost 2 bases. Germline V gene sequence: CDR1 SEHNR, CDR2 FQNEAQ (reference sequence). CDR3 length: 18 amino acids. CDR3: CASSSRRFASGAYNEQFF. CDR3 nucleotides: TGTGCCAGCAGCTCGCGGCGCTTTGCGAGCGGGGCCTACAATGAGCAGTTCTTC.

The chain employs TRBV19 and TRBJ1-5; 7 nucleotides match TRBD1. CDR1 is LNHDA and CDR2 is SQIVND in the germline V gene (reference sequence). The V segment lost 6 bases and the J segment 3 bases; nucleotides outside the gene matches: 5. This CDR3 region has 14 residues. Written as DNA, the CDR3 is TGTGCCAGTAGGGGACAGAGCTTCAATCAGCCCCAGCATTTT. Translating it yields CASRGQSFNQPQHF.

V usage is TRBV2 and J usage is TRBJ2-5; 7 nucleotides match TRBD2. Unmatched junction bases numbered 4, after V lost 4 bases and J lost 5 bases. Germline CDR1 reads SNHLY; CDR2 reads FYNNEI. This CDR3 is 13 amino acids long. CDR3 nucleotide sequence: TGTGCCAGCAGTGTGGGCGGGAGTGAGACCCAGTACTTC. Protein product: CASSVGGSETQYF.

The chain is built from TRBV5-4 and TRBJ2-3, with 11 bases matching TRBD2. In germline, CDR1 is SGHNT, CDR2 YYREEE (reference sequence). V lost 2 bases to trimming and J lost 5 bases; unmatched junction nucleotides: 4. CDR3 length: 15 residues. CDR3 protein: CASSLVGLAGDTQYF. The CDR3, as DNA: TGTGCCAGCAGCTTAGTTGGACTAGCGGGAGATACGCAGTATTTT.

The genes are TRBV19 and TRBJ1-4; 7 bases map to TRBD1. Germline CDR1 reads LNHDA; CDR2 reads SQIVND (reference sequence). With V trimmed by 3 bases and J by 7 bases, 5 bases remained unmatched. This CDR3 is built from 14 residues. CDR3: CASSMRQGIEKLFF. CDR3 bases: TGTGCCAGTAGTATGAGACAGGGAATTGAAAAACTGTTTTTT. Variable domain in full (rest from reference TRBV19 and TRBJ1-4): DGGITQSPKYLFRKEGQNVTLSCEQNLNHDAMYWYRQDPGQGLRLIYYSQIVNDFQKGDIAEGYSVSREKKESFPLTVTSAQKNPTAFYLCASSMRQGIEKLFFGSGTQLSVL.

This chain connects TRBV27 to TRBJ1-1; D is undetermined. Germline V lookup: CDR1 MNHEY, CDR2 SMNVEV (reference sequence). Deletions cut 7 bases from V and 0 bases from J, with 18 bases between. The length of the CDR3 is 16 residues. The CDR3 DNA sequence: TGTGCCAGCACGTCGGACTTCACGGGCATGAACACTGAAGCTTTCTTT. Protein: CASTSDFTGMNTEAFF.

This chain joins TRBV15 and TRBJ1-4, with unresolved D. Germline-derived CDR1 and CDR2 are LNHNV and YYDKDF (reference sequence). V lost 0 bases and J lost 3, with 8 bases in between. CDR3 length: 15 residues. The CDR3 region has the DNA TGTGCCACCAGCAGAGACAGGTTCTCTAATGAAAAACTGTTTTTT. Protein sequence: CATSRDRFSNEKLFF. The whole variable domain, remainder taken from reference TRBV15 and TRBJ1-4, is DAMVIQNPRYQVTQFGKPVTLSCSQTLNHNVMYWYQQKSSQAPKLLFHYYDKDFNNEADTPDNFQSRRPNTSFCFLDIRSPGLGDTAMYLCATSRDRFSNEKLFFGSGTQLSVL.

The J gene is TRBJ2-7, the V gene TRBV21-1; TRBD1 was called by the table and not checked on the DNA. TRBV21-1 is classified as a pseudogene. CDR3 length: 13 residues. CDR3 nucleotides: TGTGCCAGCACTCTTGGTGGCCGATACGAGCAGTACTTC. The encoded protein is CASTLGGRYEQYF.

The rearrangement uses TRBV9 and TRBJ2-3; D call uncertain. The V gene lost 4 bases and the J gene lost 4 bases, with 10 bases spanning the gap. In germline, CDR1 is SGDLS, CDR2 YYNGEE. CDR3 size: 13 residues. Here the CDR3 DNA reads TGTGCCAGCAGCCCCCGAGGAGCAGATACGCAGTATTTT. It translates to CASSPRGADTQYF.